A selection of T cell receptor beta chains follows, all from one sample in a study of T cell repertoires in cytomegalovirus infection. One entry per CDR3 protein results from TCRdb running MiXCR on the reads. The data show nearly 700,000 distinct CDR3 sequences, roughly 33% seen once. What these receptors recognize is not known. Sequencing was performed on cultured PBMCs, taken from culture after CMV antigen stimulation. These receptors were taken from a human donor in good health (CMV status not recorded). Some clones in this sample may be carry-over from other donors' samples. Both conserved end residues are part of each CDR3. The D gene is left open where the match is weak. Not every row has a clone size; where given, it reads once, few, many or a size class.

d_gene: TRBD1; v_gene: TRBV7-8; j_gene: TRBJ2-3; abundance: -; CDR3aa: CASMDQGAPWDTQYF; CDR3nt: TGTGCCAGCATGGACCAGGGGGCGCCTTGGGATACGCAGTATTTT
d_gene: TRBD2; v_gene: TRBV11-2; j_gene: TRBJ2-4; abundance: -; CDR3aa: CASSETSGAKNIQYF; CDR3nt: TGTGCCAGCAGCGAAACTAGCGGGGCCAAAAACATTCAGTACTTC
d_gene: TRBD2; v_gene: TRBV4-1; j_gene: TRBJ2-3; abundance: once; CDR3aa: CASSPRPLADTDTQYF; CDR3nt: TGCGCCAGCAGCCCTCGGCCACTAGCGGACACAGATACGCAGTATTTT
d_gene: -; v_gene: TRBV5-4; j_gene: TRBJ2-3; abundance: -; CDR3aa: CASSPRVSSTYTQYF; CDR3nt: TGTGCCAGCAGCCCGAGGGTCAGCTCTACCTATACGCAGTATTTT
d_gene: -; v_gene: TRBV25-1; j_gene: TRBJ1-6; abundance: -; CDR3aa: CASSWAAPLHF; CDR3nt: TGTGCCAGCAGTTGGGCAGCACCCCTCCACTTT
d_gene: TRBD2; v_gene: TRBV11-3; j_gene: TRBJ2-1; abundance: -; CDR3aa: CASSPPLWVAGSNEQFF; CDR3nt: TGTGCCAGCAGCCCGCCGCTTTGGGTAGCGGGAAGTAATGAGCAGTTCTTC
d_gene: -; v_gene: TRBV7-9; j_gene: TRBJ2-1; abundance: few; CDR3aa: CASSFMGEDNEQFF; CDR3nt: TGTGCCAGCAGCTTCATGGGGGAGGACAATGAGCAGTTCTTC
d_gene: TRBD2; v_gene: TRBV6-2/TRBV6-3; j_gene: TRBJ2-1; abundance: -; CDR3aa: CASRGGTGEQFF; CDR3nt: TGTGCCAGCAGGGGGGGGACTGGTGAGCAGTTCTTC
d_gene: TRBD2; v_gene: TRBV30; j_gene: TRBJ2-7; abundance: many; CDR3aa: CAWSSPGLAVYEQYF; CDR3nt: TGTGCCTGGAGTTCCCCGGGACTAGCGGTCTACGAGCAGTACTTC
d_gene: -; v_gene: TRBV6-1; j_gene: TRBJ2-4; abundance: -; CDR3aa: CASSRGDGAKNIQYF; CDR3nt: TGTGCCAGCAGTAGAGGGGACGGGGCCAAAAACATTCAGTACTTC
d_gene: -; v_gene: TRBV20-1; j_gene: TRBJ2-5; abundance: -; CDR3aa: CSARRPGTRQETQYF; CDR3nt: TGCAGTGCTAGGAGACCCGGGACACGGCAAGAGACCCAGTACTTC
d_gene: TRBD1; v_gene: TRBV11-2; j_gene: TRBJ2-1; abundance: few; CDR3aa: CASTVDRGSYNEQFF; CDR3nt: TGTGCCAGCACCGTTGACAGGGGGAGCTACAATGAGCAGTTCTTC
d_gene: TRBD1; v_gene: TRBV12-3/TRBV12-4; j_gene: TRBJ2-5; abundance: -; CDR3aa: CASKSGTGYQETQYF; CDR3nt: TGTGCCAGCAAATCCGGGACAGGGTATCAAGAGACCCAGTACTTC
d_gene: -; v_gene: TRBV7-9; j_gene: TRBJ1-4; abundance: -; CDR3aa: CASSLVSGREKLFF; CDR3nt: TGTGCCAGCAGCTTAGTCTCCGGCCGTGAGAAACTGTTTTTT
d_gene: TRBD1; v_gene: TRBV10-2; j_gene: TRBJ2-5; abundance: -; CDR3aa: CASSGWDRRETQYF; CDR3nt: TGCGCCAGCAGTGGATGGGACAGGAGGGAGACCCAGTACTTC
d_gene: -; v_gene: TRBV28; j_gene: TRBJ2-1; abundance: few; CDR3aa: CASSAATGRNEQFF; CDR3nt: TGTGCCAGCAGTGCCGCGACAGGGAGGAATGAGCAGTTCTTC
d_gene: -; v_gene: TRBV12-3/TRBV12-4; j_gene: TRBJ2-1; abundance: -; CDR3aa: CASSLALTGVDEAEQFF; CDR3nt: TGTGCCAGCAGTTTAGCGCTAACCGGGGTAGATGAGGCGGAGCAGTTCTTC
d_gene: -; v_gene: TRBV20-1; j_gene: TRBJ1-2; abundance: -; CDR3aa: CSARMQGNSYGYTF; CDR3nt: TGCAGTGCTAGAATGCAGGGTAACAGCTATGGCTACACCTTC
d_gene: -; v_gene: TRBV6-1; j_gene: TRBJ1-1; abundance: few; CDR3aa: CASRSLPESKAFF; CDR3nt: TGTGCCAGCAGATCCCTCCCGGAGTCTAAAGCTTTCTTT
d_gene: -; v_gene: TRBV7-6; j_gene: TRBJ2-7; abundance: few; CDR3aa: CASSTTDGSYEQYF; CDR3nt: TGTGCCAGCAGCACAACCGACGGATCCTACGAGCAGTACTTC
d_gene: -; v_gene: TRBV2; j_gene: TRBJ1-1; abundance: few; CDR3aa: CASAMDTNTEAFF; CDR3nt: TGTGCCAGCGCTATGGACACGAACACTGAAGCTTTCTTT
d_gene: -; v_gene: TRBV4-2; j_gene: TRBJ1-1; abundance: few; CDR3aa: CASSQEGHLNTEAFF; CDR3nt: TGTGCCAGCAGCCAAGAGGGGCACCTGAACACTGAAGCTTTCTTT
d_gene: -; v_gene: TRBV7-7; j_gene: TRBJ2-5; abundance: -; CDR3aa: CASSLAHSGAGETQYF; CDR3nt: TGTGCCAGCAGCTTAGCGCACTCAGGGGCAGGAGAGACCCAGTACTTC
d_gene: -; v_gene: TRBV7-9; j_gene: TRBJ1-6; abundance: -; CDR3aa: CASSATVLNSPLHF; CDR3nt: TGTGCCAGCAGCGCGACGGTACTTAATTCACCCCTCCACTTT
d_gene: -; v_gene: TRBV6-5; j_gene: TRBJ2-1; abundance: few; CDR3aa: CASSYSIQRRGYYEQFF; CDR3nt: TGTGCCAGCAGTTACTCGATTCAGCGGCGAGGGTACTATGAGCAGTTCTTC
d_gene: -; v_gene: TRBV19; j_gene: TRBJ1-5; abundance: -; CDR3aa: CASSAPTDYQPQHF; CDR3nt: TGTGCCAGTAGTGCCCCGACAGATTATCAGCCCCAGCATTTT
d_gene: -; v_gene: TRBV27; j_gene: TRBJ2-3; abundance: -; CDR3aa: CASSLIRSETQYF; CDR3nt: TGTGCCAGCAGTTTAATTCGATCGGAGACGCAGTATTTT
d_gene: TRBD1; v_gene: TRBV5-1; j_gene: TRBJ2-3; abundance: -; CDR3aa: CASSPIPRQGVTDTQYF; CDR3nt: TGCGCCAGCAGCCCCATCCCCCGACAGGGGGTCACAGATACGCAGTATTTT
d_gene: -; v_gene: TRBV12-5; j_gene: TRBJ2-5; abundance: -; CDR3aa: CASGLVVEETQYF; CDR3nt: TGTGCTAGTGGTTTGGTTGTTGAAGAGACCCAGTACTTC
d_gene: -; v_gene: TRBV7-2; j_gene: TRBJ1-2; abundance: many; CDR3aa: CASSLGPGTDYGYTF; CDR3nt: TGTGCCAGCAGCTTGGGCCCCGGGACTGACTATGGCTACACCTTC
d_gene: TRBD2; v_gene: TRBV4-3; j_gene: TRBJ2-1; abundance: few; CDR3aa: CASSPSWTSEDEQFF; CDR3nt: TGCGCCAGCAGCCCATCCTGGACTAGCGAGGATGAGCAGTTCTTC
d_gene: TRBD2; v_gene: TRBV11-2; j_gene: TRBJ2-2; abundance: many; CDR3aa: CASSPLGTSGPVGELFF; CDR3nt: TGTGCCAGCAGTCCCCTAGGGACTAGCGGGCCCGTCGGGGAGCTGTTTTTT
d_gene: -; v_gene: TRBV20-1; j_gene: TRBJ2-5; abundance: -; CDR3aa: CSASGSGSGRWTQYF; CDR3nt: TGCAGTGCTAGTGGCTCGGGGAGCGGCCGGTGGACCCAGTACTTC
d_gene: -; v_gene: TRBV6-1; j_gene: TRBJ2-6; abundance: -; CDR3aa: CASSEWGSGANVLTF; CDR3nt: TGTGCCAGCAGTGAATGGGGGTCTGGGGCCAACGTCCTGACTTTC
d_gene: -; v_gene: TRBV7-2; j_gene: TRBJ2-3; abundance: many; CDR3aa: CASSLASNRVADTQYF; CDR3nt: TGTGCCAGCAGCTTAGCATCGAACAGGGTGGCGGATACGCAGTATTTT
d_gene: TRBD2; v_gene: TRBV9; j_gene: TRBJ2-3; abundance: -; CDR3aa: CASSPSGVSADTQYF; CDR3nt: TGTGCCAGCAGCCCTAGCGGGGTGTCGGCAGATACGCAGTATTTT
d_gene: TRBD1; v_gene: TRBV5-1; j_gene: TRBJ1-1; abundance: few; CDR3aa: CASSLPGQVRAFF; CDR3nt: TGCGCCAGCAGCCTACCGGGACAGGTTCGAGCTTTCTTT